The T cell receptor beta chain described here comes from a study of regulatory dendritic cells for organ transplantation (dated by TCRdb to about 2017). In the study overall: TCRbeta repertoires were sequenced from sorted naive and memory CD4+ and CD8+ T cells before and after allostimulation with regulatory or mature dendritic cells.

At the junction V is shortened by 5 bases and J by 2 bases, with 6 bases in between. CDR1 is given as GTSNPN and CDR2 as SVGIG, both from the germline V gene (reference sequence). The CDR3 has 12 amino acids, counting the end cysteine and phenylalanine. CDR3 DNA is the only sequence kept; it has 36 bases, read in frame from the first base. The full study reports these points: Among the resting subsets, memory CD8+ T cells contained the most alloreactive TCR clonotypes. Highly diverse repertoires were observed in naive CD4+ and CD8+ T cells, whereas lower diversity was observed in memory cells, and the most oligoclonal repertoires were found in memory CD8+ cells. Only a couple of subjects were sequenced, and considerable between-individual heterogeneity in the alloreactive memory CD8+ T cell pool was noted by the authors. Expansion of memory CD8+ clones was induced by allostimulation in both subjects, but more limited expansion appeared to be induced by regulatory dendritic cells than by mature dendritic cells.

As regards this clone: There is no known antigen for this receptor. No much larger clonotype is one base removed from it; base qualities were not supplied.

Naive T cells were sorted as CD45RA+ and memory T cells as CD45RO+ CD4+ or CD8+ cells by FACS. T cells for TCR sequencing came from a couple of healthy control subjects. Unstimulated sorted T cell subsets served as baseline controls for the mixed lymphocyte reactions. The Qiagen DNeasy Blood & Tissue Kit was used to extract genomic DNA. The TCRbeta CDR3 regions were amplified in a multiplexed two-step PCR with Vbeta-specific forward primers and Jbeta-specific reverse primers. The TCRbeta libraries were sequenced on an Illumina instrument via the immunoSEQ service. Under the source paper's analysis protocol: IMGT annotation was used to assign V, D and J genes, and synthetic CDR3 analogues were used to correct the counts for multiplex PCR bias. Repertoire clonality was computed in the immunoSEQ Analyzer as one minus normalized Shannon entropy. Clonal expansion was defined using Fisher's exact test with Benjamini-Hochberg false discovery rate control and a two-tailed threshold of P<0.01. Held by TCRdb, this immuneACCESS table contains in-frame sequences only and omits some clones. Under half of the omission traces to an unresolved V gene where checked; the cause of the rest is unknown. From that table come the V and J calls and clone size; the DNA was used to work out D and trimming. For this sample there are almost 35,000 clones; around 90% appear just once. The ten biggest clones cover over 0.05% of the sample.

This TCR was sampled from a human donor in good health. The rearrangement joined TRBV30 to TRBJ2-2; the D gene identity is not certain. The material sequenced was naive CD4+ T cells from blood. The sample's cell subset or site label is to be understood as: CD45RA+ naive T cells. This receptor has the CDR3 CAWPTNTGELFF. The DNA is TGTGCCTGGCCCACAAACACCGGGGAGCTGTTTTTT.